The rows below give T cell receptor beta chains drawn from one sample of a study of identifying expanded T cells in peripheral blood. Produced via immunoSEQ multiplex PCR; TCRdb's table is partial and in-frame only. Seen here are under 150,000 clones, approximately 80% observed once, and the top ten hold 3% to 4%. What was sequenced was blood. The receptor source for this set is a person aged 18 to 75 in good health. The CDR3 runs from the conserved cysteine through the conserved F or W. A D gene is named only where the DNA matches it firmly. The size of a clone is reported for some rows only, either as once, few or many, or as a class for expanded clones.

>TRBV27|TRBJ1-6|NA|TRBD1
TGTGCCACAAGCCAGGACAGGGGGATGGATAATTCACCCCTCCACTTT
CATSQDRGMDNSPLHF
>TRBV6-1|TRBJ1-5|NA|NA
TGTGCCAGCAGTGAATCGATTAGCAATCAGCCCCAGCATTTT
CASSESISNQPQHF
>TRBV7-9|TRBJ2-1|NA|NA
TGTGCCAGCAGGCCTGCAGGTGAGCAGTTCTTC
CASRPAGEQFF
>TRBV15|TRBJ2-2|NA|NA
TGTGCCACCAGCAGAGATGGCTTTACGGACAGTTGGGCGAACACCGGGGAGCTGTTTTTT
CATSRDGFTDSWANTGELFF
>TRBV10-3|TRBJ2-7|once|NA
TGTGCCATCAGTGAGTCGGCGGACAGCGAATACGAGCAGTACTTC
CAISESADSEYEQYF
>TRBV7-9|TRBJ2-3|NA|NA
TGTGCCAGCAGCTTTGCCGTAGGTATAGATACGCAGTATTTT
CASSFAVGIDTQYF
>TRBV7-2|TRBJ2-4|NA|TRBD2
TGTGCCAGCAGCCCGGTGGCAGGGACTAACCTAGCCAAAAACATTCAGTACTTC
CASSPVAGTNLAKNIQYF
>TRBV19|TRBJ1-1|NA|NA
TGTGCCAGTACCCTGAACACTGAAGCTTTCTTT
CASTLNTEAFF
>TRBV7-9|TRBJ1-4|NA|TRBD1
TGTGCCAGCAGCATACAGGGGGCGCATGAAAAACTGTTTTTT
CASSIQGAHEKLFF
>TRBV9|TRBJ2-5|once|NA
TGTGCCAGCAGCGTAGACTCAACTGAGACCCAGTACTTC
CASSVDSTETQYF
>TRBV7-8|TRBJ2-1|NA|NA
TGTGCCAGCAGCTTAGTCCACAGGGGGGGATATGAGCAGTTCTTC
CASSLVHRGGYEQFF
>TRBV19|TRBJ1-2|NA|NA
TGTGCCAGTAGTGTCGCCGACGGGATAGGACGTGGCTACACCTTC
CASSVADGIGRGYTF
>TRBV4-1|TRBJ1-2|NA|NA
TGCGCCAGCAGCCAGGGACCCATGCGAGACTATGGCTACACCTTC
CASSQGPMRDYGYTF
>TRBV6-1|TRBJ2-5|NA|TRBD1
TGTGCCAGCACCCCCAGGGGGCGAGGAGAGACCCAGTACTTC
CASTPRGRGETQYF
>TRBV4-3|TRBJ1-1|once|NA
TGCGCCAGCAGCCAAGATGGGGGACGGTGGAACACTGAAGCTTTCTTT
CASSQDGGRWNTEAFF
>TRBV5-6|TRBJ1-2|NA|TRBD1
TGTGCCAGCAGCTTGACAGGGGCAGATTATGGCTACACCTTC
CASSLTGADYGYTF
>TRBV4-3|TRBJ1-1|NA|NA
TGCGCCAGCAGCCACCACGGACGGTACACTGAAGCTTTCTTT
CASSHHGRYTEAFF
>TRBV4-3|TRBJ1-4|once|NA
TGCGCCAGCAGCCAAGAGGGGTCGGGGGGCGCAGGTTCCAATGAAAAACTGTTTTTT
CASSQEGSGGAGSNEKLFF
>TRBV7-2|TRBJ2-3|NA|NA
TGTGCCAGCAGCGACTGGTCAGCTAGCACAGATACGCAGTATTTT
CASSDWSASTDTQYF
>TRBV7-9|TRBJ2-5|NA|NA
TGTGCCAGCAGCTTAGAGCAAGAGTCCCAGTACTTC
CASSLEQESQYF
>TRBV5-1|TRBJ1-2|NA|NA
TGCGCCAGCAGCTTTGGACAGAATAACTATGGCTACACCTTC
CASSFGQNNYGYTF
>TRBV7-9|TRBJ2-1|NA|TRBD2
TGTGCCAGCAGCCGGACTAGCAGTGAGCAGTTCTTC
CASSRTSSEQFF
>TRBV6-1|TRBJ1-2|NA|NA
TGTGCCAGCAGGGAGGGTATGGGTTATGGCTACACCTTC
CASREGMGYGYTF
>TRBV12-5|TRBJ1-2|NA|NA
TGTGCTAGTGGTTCCACAGGGAATGGCTACACCTTC
CASGSTGNGYTF
>TRBV6-6|TRBJ2-7|once|TRBD1
TGTGCCAGCAGTTACTGGCCAGGGGGCATCTACGAGCAGTACTTC
CASSYWPGGIYEQYF
>TRBV7-2|TRBJ2-1|NA|NA
TGTGCCAGCAGCCGACTAGGACTGAGACAAAATGAGCAGTTCTTC
CASSRLGLRQNEQFF
>TRBV19|TRBJ2-2|once|TRBD2
TGTGCCAGTAGTATCATGGGGAGGGCCGGGGAGCTGTTTTTT
CASSIMGRAGELFF
>TRBV6-1|TRBJ1-2|NA|TRBD1
TGTGCCAGCAGTAAAGGGACAGGGAAGAACTATGGCTACACCTTC
CASSKGTGKNYGYTF